This T cell receptor beta chain originates from a study of shared clonotypes between healthy human individuals (dated by TCRdb to 2018 to 2021). Notes on the research overall: The cohort included three men and a couple of women between 18 and 49 years of age. To increase sequencing depth and limit assay-specific biases, TCR repertoire library preparation and sequencing were carried out by different laboratories using diverse techniques. Per donor, three plates each were used for CD4 naive and CD4 memory, two for CD8 naive, and one for CD8 memory. Each donor's leukapheresis produced roughly between roughly 0.85 and 10 billion PBMCs. The study deeply sequenced blood TCR repertoires of about 5 healthy adults to estimate repertoire size and the extent of clonotype sharing between individuals.

Using the deep immunoSEQ assay, TCR CDR3 regions were amplified from genomic DNA by multiplex PCR. For each cell subset, the extracted genomic DNA was distributed evenly across all wells of several immunoSEQ 96-well plates, and each plate served as one replicate. For sorted subsets, roughly 200 ng of genomic DNA, equivalent to around 30,000 T cell genomes, went into each replicate PCR. The purified libraries were quantified using a Qubit 3.0 fluorometer, sized with a Bioanalyzer 2100, and then quantified again using the KAPA Library Quantification kit. Every immunoSEQ 96-well plate was sequenced on a separate single-read 150-cycle Illumina NextSeq 550 flow cell. The authors' pipeline ran thus. Because the immunoSEQ output included only junctional sequences and no quality scores, the filtering could not be the same as the filtering used for full-length reads. To assign V/J genes and CDR3, sequences were annotated against IMGT germline references using PyIR, a Python wrapper for IgBLAST v1.9. Reads with weak V/J assignments (E-value above 1e-6), missing CDR3, stop codons, out-of-frame junctions, or ambiguous translated residues were removed. V3J clonotypes were defined by identical inferred V gene, J gene, and CDR3 amino acid sequence. To compute the percentage overlap between repertoires, the number of shared unique clonotypes was divided by the size of the smaller repertoire. Repertoire richness was assessed with RTK rarefaction, the Chao1 estimator, and Recon v2.1 estimates of unobserved clonotypes. Generation probabilities were computed with OLGA for all TCRbeta clonotypes obtained by the gDNA method from several donors. Sourced from immuneACCESS, this table was stored by TCRdb with only in-frame sequences that have V and J called. A share of the clones is absent; for the studies checked, an unresolved V gene accounts for under half, and the remainder has no known explanation. V and J calls and clone size are as listed in that table; D and trimming were resolved from the DNA. The sample table lists roughly 1,500,000 clones, nearly 99% of them with a count of one. Of the sample, 0.4% to 0.55% is held by the ten largest clones.

Donors were healthy HIV-negative adults with no recently reported acute infections or vaccinations. Every donor was a Caucasian adult living in Nashville, Tennessee, USA. CD4+ T cells were enriched through magnetic negative selection, after which naive cells were positively selected on CD45RA and the remaining negative fraction served as the memory subset. After blood collection by leukapheresis, PBMCs were isolated using Ficoll-Histopaque density gradient centrifugation and then cryopreserved in the vapor phase of liquid nitrogen. Analytical flow cytometry was used to check the purity and quantity of every magnetically sorted T cell population. Each sorted fraction had its genomic DNA isolated and then quantified by UV absorbance on a Nanodrop 2000c. What the research found in general, with its limitations: Based on pairwise subsampling, the degree of clonotype sharing among donors was expected to be affected by sequencing depth. Even with the large sequencing depth, rarefaction of the sorted-subset datasets indicated that sequencing was incomplete. Only blood was sampled, and tissue TCR repertoires likely differ from those in blood. The genetic and exposure-history diversity represented was limited by the small number of donors. When several donors were compared, the shared fraction of clonotypes was roughly 5% for naive CD4, 3% to 4% for naive CD8, 2% to 2.5% for memory CD4, and about 0.36% for memory CD8. Compared with non-shared clonotypes, the clonotypes found in all four sorted-subset donors had higher generation probabilities. Naive subsets generally had larger estimated clonotype richness than memory subsets did.

About this clone: Its cognate antigen has yet to be identified. The sample holds no much larger clone one base away, and base qualities are not on file.

The receptor was derived from a man aged 25-45 years in good health. Material: naive CD4+ T cells sorted from blood. The cell subset or site label, read with the paper, signifies: CD45RA+ positively selected.

CDR3 protein: CASSFTSGDPDTQYF. DNA sequence: TGTGCCAGCAGCTTCACTAGCGGTGACCCAGATACGCAGTATTTT. The chain is assembled from TRBV7-2 and TRBJ2-3; the central 8 bases match TRBD2. Trimming leaves V shorter by 3 bases and J shorter by 4 bases, with the junction holding 6 bases beyond the gene matches. Reading the germline V gene gives CDR1 SGHTA and CDR2 FQGNSA. There are 15 amino acids in the CDR3, from cysteine to phenylalanine inclusive. The kept DNA is CDR3 alone, 45 bases in frame from the first base.